This TCR beta chain is drawn from a study of T cell responses to AZD1222 COVID-19 vaccine. Across the whole study: Pooling covered second doses at about 4 or about 12 weeks.

TCRdb's copy holds only in-frame clones and misses some; the assay was immunoSEQ multiplex PCR. The sample has 95,000 to 150,000 clones; 80% to 90% are singletons. Looked up from germline, CDR1 is MNHEY and CDR2 is SVGAGI. This CDR3 has 15 amino acids. After removal of 4 bases from V and 6 bases from J, the junction contained 6 bases not matched to a gene. The sequence was obtained from an adult in good health. The starting material was peripheral blood, obtained on day 0 of AZD1222 vaccination. The V call is TRBV6-5, the J call TRBJ1-5; 10 bases match TRBD1. For the CDR3, the DNA is TGTGCCAGCAGTTCCGGGACAGGGGCCGGTCAGCCCCAGCATTTT. This translates into CASSSGTGAGQPQHF.